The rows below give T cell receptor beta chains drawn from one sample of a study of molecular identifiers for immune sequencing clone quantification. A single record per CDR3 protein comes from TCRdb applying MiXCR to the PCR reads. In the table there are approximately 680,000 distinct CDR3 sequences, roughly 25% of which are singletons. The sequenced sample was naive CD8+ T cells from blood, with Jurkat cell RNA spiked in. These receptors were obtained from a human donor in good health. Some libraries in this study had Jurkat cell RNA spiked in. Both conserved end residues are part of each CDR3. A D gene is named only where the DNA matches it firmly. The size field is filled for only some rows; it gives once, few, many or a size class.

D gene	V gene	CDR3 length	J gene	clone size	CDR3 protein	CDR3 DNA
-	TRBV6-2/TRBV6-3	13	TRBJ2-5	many	CASSPRSLETQYF	TGTGCCAGCAGCCCCCGGAGCCTAGAGACCCAGTACTTC
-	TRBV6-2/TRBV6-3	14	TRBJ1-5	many	CASSYVQGGQPQHF	TGTGCCAGCAGTTACGTGCAGGGCGGTCAGCCCCAGCATTTT
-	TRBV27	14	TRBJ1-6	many	CASSLAGRNSPLHF	TGTGCCAGCAGTTTGGCAGGCCGGAATTCACCCCTCCACTTT
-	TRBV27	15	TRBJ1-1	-	CASSLSFSLRGEAFF	TGTGCCAGCAGTTTAAGTTTCTCCCTGCGAGGTGAAGCTTTCTTT
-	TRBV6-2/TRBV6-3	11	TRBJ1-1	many	CASSLSTEAFF	TGTGCCAGCAGTTTAAGTACTGAAGCTTTCTTT
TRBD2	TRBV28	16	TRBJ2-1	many	CASSQVPSGTYNEQFF	TGTGCCAGCAGTCAGGTTCCTAGCGGAACGTACAATGAGCAGTTCTTC
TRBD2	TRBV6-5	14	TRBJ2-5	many	CASSETSGVETQYF	TGTGCCAGCAGCGAGACTAGCGGGGTTGAGACCCAGTACTTC
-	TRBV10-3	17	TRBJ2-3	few	CAISESNDWGASDTQYF	TGTGCCATCAGTGAGTCGAACGATTGGGGGGCATCTGATACGCAGTATTTT
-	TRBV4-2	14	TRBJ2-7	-	CASSPGAPPREQYF	TGTGCCAGCAGCCCAGGGGCCCCACCGAGGGAGCAGTACTTC
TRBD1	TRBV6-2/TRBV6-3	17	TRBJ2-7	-	CAGSYLQTGSTSYERYF	TGTGCCGGCAGTTATCTCCAGACAGGGAGCACGTCCTACGAGCGGTACTTC
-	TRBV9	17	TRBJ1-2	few	CASSGAGAAGGPNGYTF	TGTGCCAGCAGCGGGGCAGGGGCCGCGGGGGGCCCCAACGGCTACACCTTC
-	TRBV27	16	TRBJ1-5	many	CASSLFPPEGNQPQHF	TGTGCCAGCAGTTTATTTCCACCGGAGGGCAATCAGCCCCAGCATTTT
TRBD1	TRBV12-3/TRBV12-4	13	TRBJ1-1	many	CASREDRVTEAFF	TGTGCCAGCAGGGAGGACAGGGTCACTGAAGCTTTCTTT
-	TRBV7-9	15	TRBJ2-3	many	CASSSQLGGPDTQYF	TGTGCCAGCAGCTCCCAGCTTGGGGGCCCAGATACGCAGTATTTT
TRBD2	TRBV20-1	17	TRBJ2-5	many	CSATGTSGPLPQETQYF	TGCAGTGCTACCGGGACTAGCGGGCCTTTGCCCCAAGAGACCCAGTACTTC
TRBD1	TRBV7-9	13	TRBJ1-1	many	CASSPGTGDEAFF	TGTGCCAGCAGCCCCGGGACAGGAGATGAAGCTTTCTTT
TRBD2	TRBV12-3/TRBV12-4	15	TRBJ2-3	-	CASSPLSGGTNTQYF	TGTGCCAGCAGCCCACTAAGCGGGGGAACAAATACGCAGTATTTT
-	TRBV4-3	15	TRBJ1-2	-	CASSQDLTVSCGYTF	TGCGCCAGCAGCCAAGACCTGACAGTTTCTTGTGGCTACACCTTC